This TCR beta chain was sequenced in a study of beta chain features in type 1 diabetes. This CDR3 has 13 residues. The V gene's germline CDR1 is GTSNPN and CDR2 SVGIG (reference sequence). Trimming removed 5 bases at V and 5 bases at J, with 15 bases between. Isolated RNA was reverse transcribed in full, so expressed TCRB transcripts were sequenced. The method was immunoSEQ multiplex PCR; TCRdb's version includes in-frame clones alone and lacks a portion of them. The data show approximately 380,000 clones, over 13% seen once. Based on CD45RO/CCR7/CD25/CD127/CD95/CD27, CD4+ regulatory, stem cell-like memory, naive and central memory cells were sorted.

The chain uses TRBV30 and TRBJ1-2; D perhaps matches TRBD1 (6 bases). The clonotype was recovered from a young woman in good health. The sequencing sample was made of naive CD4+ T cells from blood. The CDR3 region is CAWGRGGQYGYTF. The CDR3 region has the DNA TGTGCCTGGGGCCGGGGTGGACAGTATGGCTACACCTTC.